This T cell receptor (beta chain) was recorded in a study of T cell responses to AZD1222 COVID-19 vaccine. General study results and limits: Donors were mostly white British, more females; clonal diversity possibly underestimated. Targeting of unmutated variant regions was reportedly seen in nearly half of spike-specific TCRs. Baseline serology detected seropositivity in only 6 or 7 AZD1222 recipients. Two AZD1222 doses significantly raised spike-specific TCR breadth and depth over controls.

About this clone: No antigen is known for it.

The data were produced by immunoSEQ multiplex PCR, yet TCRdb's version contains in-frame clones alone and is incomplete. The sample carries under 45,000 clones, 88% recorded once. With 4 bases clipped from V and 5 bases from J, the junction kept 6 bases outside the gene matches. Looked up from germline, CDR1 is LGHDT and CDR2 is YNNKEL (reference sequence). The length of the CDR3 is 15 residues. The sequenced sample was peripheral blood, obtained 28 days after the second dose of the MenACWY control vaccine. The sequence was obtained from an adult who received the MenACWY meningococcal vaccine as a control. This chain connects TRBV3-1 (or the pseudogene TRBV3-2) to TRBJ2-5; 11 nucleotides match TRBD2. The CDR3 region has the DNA TGTGCCAGCAGCCCACTAGCGGGAGAAGGGGAGACCCAGTACTTC. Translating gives CASSPLAGEGETQYF.